These 5 T cell receptor beta chains originate from one sample sequenced in a study of persistence of HIV-infected CD4 T cells. Their antigens are not known. Cells were stimulated with CMV-infected fibroblast lysates at 10 ug/mL. CD40L/CD69 double-negative CD45RO-high memory CD4+ T cells were collected. This was the immunoSEQ version 4 assay in survey mode. Data came from immunoSEQ multiplex PCR; TCRdb stores just in-frame clones and leaves some out. The sample records 25,000 to 30,000 clones, 82% being singletons. The starting material was CD4+ T cells sorted from PBMCs after roughly 19-hour stimulation, obtained from a patient who received antiretroviral therapy. The receptors derive from an adult man with HIV who was CMV-seropositive.

V and J are TRBV28 and TRBJ1-5, with D perhaps TRBD1 (5 bases). CDR3 length: 18 amino acids. V gave up 1 base and J gave up 7 bases, with 23 bases separating them. Germline CDR1 is MDHEN and CDR2 is SYDVKM. CDR3 DNA sequence: TGTGCCAGCAGTTTATCGGCAGGGTTGGGTTCCCTTGACCAGCCCCAGCATTTT. As protein: CASSLSAGLGSLDQPQHF.

The chain couples TRBV5-1 to TRBJ2-4, with TRBD2 as a possible D gene (6 bases). The CDR3 covers 12 residues. V lost 1 base and J 9 bases, leaving 8 bases between the germline ends. Germline V gives CDR1 SGHRS, CDR2 YFSETQ. Here the CDR3 reads CASSLSGGIQYF. Here the CDR3 DNA reads TGCGCCAGCAGCTTGTCCGGGGGCATTCAGTACTTC.

The rearrangement links TRBV19 to TRBJ1-4; D might be TRBD1 (5 bases). In germline, CDR1 is LNHDA, CDR2 SQIVND (reference sequence). The CDR3 loop spans 13 amino acids. Trimming took 4 bases from V and 4 from J, leaving 7 bases between them. The CDR3 loop reads CASSTGNNEKLFF. The CDR3 region has the DNA TGTGCCAGTAGTACAGGGAATAATGAAAAACTGTTTTTT.

This chain links TRBV2 with TRBJ2-7; D not certain. The CDR3 contains 13 residues. V was clipped by 4 bases and J by 11 bases, with 18 bases between them. Germline assignment: CDR1 SNHLY and CDR2 FYNNEI. As DNA, the CDR3 is TGTGCCAGCAGTGCCGACGTCGGGCAGACCAAGTACTTC. It codes for CASSADVGQTKYF.

This clone has just a few counts. The chain links TRBV23-1 to TRBJ1-5; 10 bases align to TRBD1. Being an ORF, TRBV23-1 has a function that is uncertain. Losses at the gene ends were 3 bases for V and 8 bases for J; bases not matched to a gene: 7. This CDR3 comprises 15 residues. The CDR3 here is CASSHQPGTGEPQHF. Written as DNA, the CDR3 is TGCGCCAGCAGTCATCAACCGGGGACAGGGGAGCCCCAGCATTTT.